These T cell receptor beta chains were read from a single sample in a study of control samples from healthy donors and cancer patients. The method was immunoSEQ multiplex PCR; TCRdb's version includes in-frame clones alone and lacks a portion of them. The sample yields 25,000 to 30,000 clones, 87% seen once. Sequencing input: formalin-fixed, paraffin-embedded tissue. All receptors derive from a female donor with melanoma. The CDR3 runs from the conserved cysteine through the conserved F or W. The D gene is left open where the match is weak. Only part of the rows carry a size: once, few, many, or a class if the clone is expanded.

v_call: TRBV19
clone_size: NA
d_call: NA
j_call: TRBJ2-3
cdr3_nt: TGTGCCAGTAGTATCGACTCTCGGGCAGCCACAGATACGCAGTATTTT
cdr3_aa: CASSIDSRAATDTQYF

v_call: TRBV11-2
clone_size: NA
d_call: NA
j_call: TRBJ2-4
cdr3_nt: TGTGCCAGCAGCTTAGACAGAAACATTCAGTACTTC
cdr3_aa: CASSLDRNIQYF

v_call: TRBV19
clone_size: NA
d_call: NA
j_call: TRBJ2-1
cdr3_nt: TGTGCCAGTAGTCCCGAACACCTAAGATACAATGAGCAGTTCTTC
cdr3_aa: CASSPEHLRYNEQFF

v_call: TRBV6-5
clone_size: NA
d_call: NA
j_call: TRBJ1-1
cdr3_nt: TGTGCCAGCAGTTCCCGAGGGGGTACGAACACTGAAGCTTTCTTT
cdr3_aa: CASSSRGGTNTEAFF

v_call: TRBV7-8
clone_size: NA
d_call: NA
j_call: TRBJ2-7
cdr3_nt: TGTGCCAGCAGCCCCCACTCCTACGAGCAGTACTTC
cdr3_aa: CASSPHSYEQYF

v_call: TRBV18
clone_size: NA
d_call: NA
j_call: TRBJ2-7
cdr3_nt: TGTGCCAGCTCACCCTCCGACTCTTACGAGCAGTACTTC
cdr3_aa: CASSPSDSYEQYF

v_call: TRBV7-8
clone_size: NA
d_call: NA
j_call: TRBJ1-1
cdr3_nt: TGTGCCAGCAGCCGGTCGGGGCCCACTGAAGCTTTCTTT
cdr3_aa: CASSRSGPTEAFF

v_call: TRBV7-2
clone_size: NA
d_call: NA
j_call: TRBJ1-5
cdr3_nt: TGTGCCAGCAATTACAGTCCTAATCAGCCCCAGCATTTT
cdr3_aa: CASNYSPNQPQHF

v_call: TRBV30
clone_size: NA
d_call: NA
j_call: TRBJ2-7
cdr3_nt: TGTGCCTGGAGTGGTCCTGACGTCTGGTACGAGCAGTACTTC
cdr3_aa: CAWSGPDVWYEQYF

v_call: TRBV5-1
clone_size: NA
d_call: TRBD1
j_call: TRBJ1-2
cdr3_nt: TGCGCCAGCAGCAATAGCCGCGGGACAGGGTATGGCTACACCTTC
cdr3_aa: CASSNSRGTGYGYTF

v_call: TRBV11-2
clone_size: NA
d_call: TRBD1
j_call: TRBJ1-1
cdr3_nt: TGTGCCAGCAGCTCACAGGGACAGGTAAACACTGAAGCTTTCTTT
cdr3_aa: CASSSQGQVNTEAFF

v_call: TRBV11-2
clone_size: once
d_call: NA
j_call: TRBJ1-6
cdr3_nt: TGTGCCAGCAGCTTTTTTTTCGGGGGCGACTCCTATAATTCACCCCTCCACTTT
cdr3_aa: CASSFFFGGDSYNSPLHF

v_call: TRBV9
clone_size: once
d_call: NA
j_call: TRBJ1-6
cdr3_nt: TGTGCCAGCAGCCAACCAGTAGGGAGCTCCTATAATTCACCCCTCCACTTT
cdr3_aa: CASSQPVGSSYNSPLHF

v_call: TRBV5-6
clone_size: NA
d_call: NA
j_call: TRBJ1-2
cdr3_nt: TGTGCCAGCAGCTTAGAATTGTCTTTGGGTGGCTACACCTTC
cdr3_aa: CASSLELSLGGYTF

v_call: TRBV7-2
clone_size: NA
d_call: NA
j_call: TRBJ2-2
cdr3_nt: TGTGCCAGCAGCTCGGACAGCTTCAACACCGGGGAGCTGTTTTTT
cdr3_aa: CASSSDSFNTGELFF

v_call: TRBV7-9
clone_size: NA
d_call: NA
j_call: TRBJ1-3
cdr3_nt: TGTGCCAGCAGCCCAGGTGGAGGAAACACCATATATTTT
cdr3_aa: CASSPGGGNTIYF